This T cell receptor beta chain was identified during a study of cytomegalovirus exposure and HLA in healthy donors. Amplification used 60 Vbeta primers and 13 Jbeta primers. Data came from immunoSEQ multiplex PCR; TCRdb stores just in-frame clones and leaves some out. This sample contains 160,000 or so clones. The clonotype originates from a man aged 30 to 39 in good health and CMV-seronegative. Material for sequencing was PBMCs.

As DNA, the CDR3 is TGTGCCATCAGGGACGGACAGGGGTATTCCTACGAGCAGTACTTC. Translated: CAIRDGQGYSYEQYF. The V gene is TRBV10-3, the J gene TRBJ2-5; TRBD1 matches at 9 bases. The J call could be wrong; TRBJ2-7 is a better fit for the DNA end. The CDR3 is 15 residues long. Germline V CDR1 and CDR2: ENHRY, SYGVKD.